One and the same sample provided the 30 T cell receptor beta chains below, sequenced in a study of blood T cell repertoires in COVID-19. Using immunoSEQ multiplex PCR, the repertoire was profiled, and TCRdb retains in-frame clones only, with some absent. The sample carries around 330,000 clones, 85% recorded once. What was sequenced was PBMCs or T cells enriched from blood (not recorded which). The receptor source for this set is a woman between 25 and 40 years old who had been exposed to COVID-19.

The chain carries TRBV25-1 and TRBJ2-1; 8 nucleotides align to TRBD2. Germline V gene data show CDR1 as MGHDK and CDR2 as SYGVNS. The CDR3 spans 15 residues. Trimming cost V 5 bases and J 7 bases; bases outside gene matches: 10. The CDR3 loop reads CASSRGGLTLNEQFF. CDR3 nucleotide sequence: TGTGCCAGCAGTCGGGGGGGGCTAACACTGAATGAGCAGTTCTTC. Variable domain in full (rest from reference TRBV25-1 and TRBJ2-1): EADIYQTPRYLVIGTGKKITLECSQTMGHDKMYWYQQDPGMELHLIHYSYGVNSTEKGDLSSESTVSRIRTEHFPLTLESARPSHTSQYLCASSRGGLTLNEQFFGPGTRLTVL.

V usage is TRBV19 and J usage is TRBJ1-2, with D perhaps matching TRBD1 (6 bases). The germline V and J ends were trimmed by 4 bases and 4 bases, with 10 bases remaining between them. CDR3 length: 13 amino acids. Germline CDR1 reads LNHDA; CDR2 reads SQIVND (reference sequence). DNA of the CDR3: TGTGCCAGTAGTACGGGACACTCCTATGGCTACACCTTC. Protein: CASSTGHSYGYTF. Filled out from reference TRBV19 and TRBJ1-2, the complete variable domain reads DGGITQSPKYLFRKEGQNVTLSCEQNLNHDAMYWYRQDPGQGLRLIYYSQIVNDFQKGDIAEGYSVSREKKESFPLTVTSAQKNPTAFYLCASSTGHSYGYTFGSGTRLTVV.

The V call is TRBV5-1, the J call TRBJ2-2, with D possibly TRBD2 on 5 matching bases. The V gene lost 4 bases and the J gene lost 2 bases, with 12 bases spanning the gap. The CDR3 loop spans 15 amino acids. Germline CDR1 SGHRS, CDR2 YFSETQ. The CDR3 DNA reads as TGCGCCAGCAGCCCCCGGACGGGAAACACCGGGGAGCTGTTTTTT. It translates to CASSPRTGNTGELFF.

This clone came up a few times. The chain recombines TRBV4-3 with TRBJ2-7; TRBD1 matches at 7 bases. V was clipped by 4 bases and J by 4 bases; unmatched bases: 13. The CDR3 consists of 16 residues. Germline loops: CDR1 LGHNA, CDR2 YSLEER. CDR3 bases: TGCGCCAGCAGCCTCCTCAATTTGCAGACAGGGTACGAGCAGTACTTC. This sequence encodes CASSLLNLQTGYEQYF.

The V and J genes are TRBV7-3 and TRBJ2-7; 9 nucleotides line up with TRBD2. V shed 4 bases and J 2 bases; nucleotides not matched to a gene: 9. Germline V gene data show CDR1 as SGHTA and CDR2 as FQGTGA. The CDR3 has 16 amino acids. The CDR3 here is CASSSKGTSRAYEQYF. In nucleotides, the CDR3 is TGTGCCAGCAGCTCCAAGGGGACTAGCCGGGCCTACGAGCAGTACTTC.

The chain uses TRBV10-3 and TRBJ2-3; 11 nucleotides agree with TRBD1. CDR1 is ENHRY and CDR2 is SYGVKD in the germline V gene. J was trimmed by 3 bases and V by 3 bases; bases with no gene match: 2. The CDR3 is made up of 15 amino acids. CDR3 nucleotide sequence: TGTGCCATCAGTGAAGGGGACAGGGGGACAGATACGCAGTATTTT. Its translation is CAISEGDRGTDTQYF.

This clone was found once. The chain joins TRBV20-1 to TRBJ2-3; 11 nucleotides agree with TRBD2. J lost 4 bases, V lost 3 bases, and 9 bases had no gene match. The CDR3 consists of 16 residues. CDR1 and CDR2 from the germline V gene are DFQATT and SNEGSKA (reference sequence). The CDR3 sequence: CSASPRLAGFSDTQYF. CDR3 coding DNA: TGCAGTGCTAGTCCGAGACTAGCGGGGTTTTCAGATACGCAGTATTTT.

This clone came up a few times. This CDR3 is also generated by other DNA sequences in the sample. The V gene is TRBV28, the J gene TRBJ1-2; D gene ambiguous. CDR1 is MDHEN and CDR2 is SYDVKM in the germline V gene. The CDR3 covers 14 residues. Trimming removed 2 bases at V and 4 bases at J, with 11 bases between. The CDR3 loop reads CASSLGAGLYGYTF. In DNA, the CDR3 is TGTGCCAGCAGTTTAGGTGCGGGTCTCTATGGCTACACCTTC.

CDR3 region: CASSTGQSAVTGELFF. The CDR3 coding sequence is TGCGCCAGCAGCACGGGACAGAGTGCAGTCACCGGGGAGCTGTTTTTT. This chain links TRBV5-1 with TRBJ2-2; 7 bases line up with TRBD1. The CDR3 is 16 residues long. The V gene's germline CDR1 is SGHRS and CDR2 YFSETQ. J gave up 4 bases and V 4 bases, and 10 bases lay outside the gene matches.

V gene TRBV10-1 combines with J gene TRBJ2-2, with no clear D. This CDR3 has 15 amino acids. Trimming took off 2 bases at V and 7 bases at J, with 14 bases between the two ends. CDR1 is WNHNN and CDR2 is SYGVQD in the germline V gene (reference sequence). Written as DNA, the CDR3 is TGCGCCAGCAGTGAGACGATCGAAGTCAGCGGGGAGCTGTTTTTT. Translation gives CASSETIEVSGELFF.

This chain links TRBV6-4 with TRBJ2-7, with 9 positions matching TRBD2. In germline, CDR1 is MRHNA, CDR2 SNTAGT. Germline trimming cut 0 bases from V and 3 bases from J; bases unmatched to any gene: 3. This CDR3 contains 15 residues. The CDR3 DNA reads TGTGCCAGCAGTGACTCTAGCGGGGGAAACTACGAGCAGTACTTC. It encodes CASSDSSGGNYEQYF.

The rearrangement uses TRBV4-3 and TRBJ2-7, with a possible D match to TRBD2 (5 bases). The CDR3 is 15 residues long. V lost 0 bases, J lost 5 bases, and 14 bases lay in between. Germline V gene lookup returns CDR1 LGHNA and CDR2 YSLEER. In DNA, the CDR3 is TGCGCCAGCAGCCAAGAGATTCGCGGGTTCCACGAGCAGTACTTC. Its translation: CASSQEIRGFHEQYF.

This chain connects TRBV4-1 to TRBJ2-7, with a tentative D call TRBD2 (5 bases). Germline CDR1 is MGHRA and CDR2 is YSYEKL. This CDR3 is 14 amino acids long. V lost 1 base and J 2 bases, leaving 9 bases between the germline ends. The CDR3 DNA reads TGCGCCAGCAGCCAAGGTGAACTAGCCTACGAGCAGTACTTC. The encoded protein is CASSQGELAYEQYF.

The rearrangement links TRBV11-2 to TRBJ1-1; D ambiguous. Trimming shortened V by 5 bases and J by 1 base, and 14 bases separated the two germline ends. Germline values: CDR1 SGHAT, CDR2 FQNNGV. The CDR3 totals 15 residues. CDR3 bases: TGTGCCAGCAGCCCTACTTGGGCAGCGAACACTGAAGCTTTCTTT. Translating gives CASSPTWAANTEAFF.

The chain combines TRBV7-2 with TRBJ2-4, with TRBD2 identical over 7 bases. This CDR3 has 13 residues. CDR1 SGHTA and CDR2 FQGNSA come from the germline V gene. Losses at the gene ends were 8 bases for V and 0 bases for J; bases not matched to a gene: 1. CDR3 DNA: TGTGCCAGCGCGGGGGTAGCCAAAAACATTCAGTACTTC. It encodes CASAGVAKNIQYF.

Here the CDR3 reads CASRTGPYGYTF. In nucleotides, the CDR3 is TGTGCCAGCAGAACGGGTCCCTATGGCTACACCTTC. V gene TRBV28 combines with J gene TRBJ1-2; no reliable D call. Germline V gene data show CDR1 as MDHEN and CDR2 as SYDVKM. The CDR3 length is 12 residues. The V and J ends lost 6 bases and 4 bases respectively, with 9 bases between them.

This clone was counted once. The V call is TRBV6-5, the J call TRBJ1-2; a possible D gene is TRBD1 (5 bases). The ends were cut back, 2 bases at V and 2 bases at J, with 15 bases in the middle. The CDR3 is 16 residues long. Germline V gives CDR1 MNHEY, CDR2 SVGAGI. The DNA of the CDR3 is TGTGCCAGCAGTTACAGAAGTGCGGCAGGGAACTATGGCTACACCTTC. Its translation is CASSYRSAAGNYGYTF.

This clone occurred once. The V call is TRBV7-2, the J call TRBJ2-1; 9 nucleotides align to TRBD2. The V segment lost 4 bases and the J segment 6 bases; nucleotides outside the gene matches: 7. Germline loops: CDR1 SGHTA, CDR2 FQGNSA. The CDR3 sequence is 15 residues long. The DNA of the CDR3 is TGTGCCAGCAGCTCTCCGGGACTAGCAATCAATGAGCAGTTCTTC. Encoded protein: CASSSPGLAINEQFF.

This chain links TRBV18 with TRBJ1-3; tentatively, D is TRBD1 (6 bases). The length of the CDR3 is 17 residues. Trimming cost V 5 bases and J 3 bases, with 20 bases left between them. CDR1 KGHSH and CDR2 LQKENI come from the germline V gene. DNA of the CDR3: TGTGCCAGCTCATCTTATATCTCAGGGGCCGTTGGAAACACCATATATTTT. Its protein product is CASSSYISGAVGNTIYF.

V and J are TRBV5-4 and TRBJ2-2; 7 nucleotides align to TRBD2. The length of the CDR3 is 15 residues. The V gene end was trimmed by 4 bases and the J gene end by 1 base; junction bases not matched to a gene: 4. Germline loops: CDR1 SGHNT, CDR2 YYREEE (reference sequence). The CDR3 nucleotides read TGTGCCAGCAGCCGGGGGAGGGAGAACACCGGGGAGCTGTTTTTT. Its protein product is CASSRGRENTGELFF.

The chain is built from TRBV7-9 and TRBJ1-3, with no clear D. CDR1 is SEHNR, CDR2 FQNEAQ, per germline (reference sequence). The CDR3 is 15 amino acids. The V and J ends lost 4 bases and 2 bases respectively, with 12 bases between them. This chain's CDR3 is CASSSSGDPGNTIYF. As DNA, the CDR3 is TGTGCCAGCAGCTCCTCCGGGGATCCTGGAAACACCATATATTTT.

The gene calls are TRBV3-1 (or the pseudogene TRBV3-2) and TRBJ1-6, with no clear D. Trimming shortened V by 4 bases and J by 8 bases, and 9 bases separated the two germline ends. The germline CDR1 and CDR2 sequences are LGHDT and YNNKEL (reference sequence). The CDR3 runs to 13 residues. The CDR3 region has the DNA TGTGCCAGCAGCCCCCGATCAGATTCACCCCTCCACTTT. Its translation: CASSPRSDSPLHF.

This clone occurred a few times. The CDR3 nucleotides read TGTGCCAGCATCCCGGCGGGGGCGGAAGCGTATAATTCACCCCTCCACTTT. Its protein product is CASIPAGAEAYNSPLHF. The chain combines TRBV28 with TRBJ1-6; tentative D call: TRBD1 (6 bases). Germline values: CDR1 MDHEN, CDR2 SYDVKM. There are 17 residues in the CDR3. V was pared by 7 bases and J by 4 bases, with 20 bases between.

This clone was detected a few times. This chain joins TRBV29-1 and TRBJ2-3; D ambiguous. The CDR3 contains 14 residues. V was pared by 6 bases and J by 3 bases, with 16 bases between. Germline V gene lookup returns CDR1 SQVTM and CDR2 ANQGSEA. This CDR3 is CSVAGFSSTDTQYF. The CDR3 DNA sequence: TGCAGCGTCGCCGGGTTTTCGAGTACAGATACGCAGTATTTT.

The chain recombines TRBV4-2 with TRBJ2-1, with 13 nucleotides matching TRBD2. Germline CDR1 is LGHNA and CDR2 is YNFKEQ. V shed 0 bases, J shed 7 bases, and the junction held 3 bases outside the gene matches. The CDR3 spans 16 residues. CDR3 in amino acids: CASSQEVTSGGNEQFF. The DNA of the CDR3 is TGTGCCAGCAGCCAAGAAGTGACTAGCGGGGGGAATGAGCAGTTCTTC.

The rearrangement links TRBV12-3 or TRBV12-4 to TRBJ1-2, with 8 bases aligning to TRBD1. This CDR3 is 13 amino acids long. V lost 6 bases to trimming and J lost 8 bases; unmatched junction nucleotides: 8. The CDR3 bases are TGTGCCAGCAGACCGGGACAGGTGGGAGGCTACACCTTC. Amino acids: CASRPGQVGGYTF.

The rearrangement uses TRBV4-2 and TRBJ2-5; perhaps TRBD2 as D (6 bases). Germline V gives CDR1 LGHNA, CDR2 YNFKEQ. The ends were cut back, 3 bases at V and 1 base at J, with 9 bases in the middle. This CDR3 is built from 14 residues. CDR3 in DNA: TGTGCCAGCAGCCAGGGGGGTTCCCAAGAGACCCAGTACTTC. This gives the protein CASSQGGSQETQYF.

The rearrangement links TRBV6-2 or TRBV6-3 to TRBJ2-7; maybe TRBD2 (5 bases). Germline V lookup: CDR1 MNHEY, CDR2 SVGEGT. The ends were cut back, 4 bases at V and 0 bases at J, with 13 bases in the middle. The CDR3 length is 15 residues. CDR3 sequence: CASSSERSSSYEQYF. Here the CDR3 DNA reads TGTGCCAGCAGTTCGGAGCGGTCTAGCTCCTACGAGCAGTACTTC.

V and J are TRBV19 and TRBJ1-4, with D possibly being TRBD1 (6 bases). The CDR3 contains 14 residues. Germline loops: CDR1 LNHDA, CDR2 SQIVND (reference sequence). Trimming took 6 bases from V and 2 from J, leaving 10 bases between them. This chain's CDR3 is CASRQGGTNEKLFF. The CDR3 DNA reads as TGTGCCAGTAGACAGGGTGGCACTAATGAAAAACTGTTTTTT. The entire variable domain, with the rest obtained from reference TRBV19 and TRBJ1-4, is as follows: DGGITQSPKYLFRKEGQNVTLSCEQNLNHDAMYWYRQDPGQGLRLIYYSQIVNDFQKGDIAEGYSVSREKKESFPLTVTSAQKNPTAFYLCASRQGGTNEKLFFGSGTQLSVL.

This clone was recorded only once. This chain joins TRBV5-1 and TRBJ2-1, with no clear D. The germline V gene has CDR1 SGHRS and CDR2 YFSETQ. Trimming shortened V by 1 base and J by 2 bases, and 16 bases separated the two germline ends. The CDR3 covers 17 residues. The CDR3, as DNA: TGCGCCAGCAGCTTGTATCCGAACGGGTCTGCCTACAATGAGCAGTTCTTC. This gives the protein CASSLYPNGSAYNEQFF. Together with reference TRBV5-1 and TRBJ2-1, the CDR3 gives the full variable domain: KAGVTQTPRYLIKTRGQQVTLSCSPISGHRSVSWYQQTPGQGLQFLFEYFSETQRNKGNFPGRFSGRQFSNSRSEMNVSTLELGDSALYLCASSLYPNGSAYNEQFFGPGTRLTVL.